The TCR beta chain described here comes from a study of blood T cells in healthy people across ages. Study-level findings and limits: Age brought a roughly linear fall in TCR beta diversity measured per million T cells.

Primed by a sample-barcoded 5' primer and a J-beta primer mix, a second PCR proceeded for roughly 6 to 12 cycles. TCRdb fed the 5' RACE reads into MiXCR, producing one record per CDR3 protein. This repertoire shows around 800,000 distinct CDR3 sequences, about 26% found once; its top ten account for 3%. CDR1 and CDR2 (germline): SQVTM, ANQGSEA. Germline trimming cut 4 bases from V and 10 bases from J; bases unmatched to any gene: 10. This CDR3 spans 13 amino acids. A remark on this clonotype: Its antigen is not known.

These data were likewise used in another study, on T cells of mothers and their children. Per that study: The study sampled a few healthy Caucasian mothers and their six children.

V is TRBV29-1 and J is TRBJ2-3, with TRBD1 identical over 8 bases. The sequence was collected from a boy aged 5 to 17 in good health. Source material: blood. CDR3 residues: CSVATGEADAQYF. The CDR3 nucleotides are TGCAGCGTTGCGACAGGGGAGGCGGATGCGCAGTATTTT.